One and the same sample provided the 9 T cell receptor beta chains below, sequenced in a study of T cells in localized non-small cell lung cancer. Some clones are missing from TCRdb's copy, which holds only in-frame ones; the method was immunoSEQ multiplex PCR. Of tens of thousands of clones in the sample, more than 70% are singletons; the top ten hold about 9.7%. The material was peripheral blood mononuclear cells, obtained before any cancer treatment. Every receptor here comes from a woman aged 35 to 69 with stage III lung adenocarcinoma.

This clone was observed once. Here the CDR3 DNA reads TGTGCCATCACGACAGGGAACACCGGGGAGCTGTTTTTT. Translating gives CAITTGNTGELFF. The gene calls are TRBV6-1 and TRBJ2-2; tentative D call: TRBD1 (6 bases). CDR1 MNHNS and CDR2 SASEGT come from the germline V gene. Trimming removed 10 bases from V and 1 base from J, with 10 bases in between. The CDR3 is 13 residues long.

CDR3 nucleotides: TGTGCCAGCAGTTTGGGTGTTACGTCTGGGGCCAACGTCCTGACTTTC. Protein product: CASSLGVTSGANVLTF. The V and J genes are TRBV28 and TRBJ2-6; D remains ambiguous. CDR1 is MDHEN, CDR2 SYDVKM, per germline. With 3 bases removed from V and 1 base from J, the gap between germline ends came to 10 bases. There are 16 residues in the CDR3. Filled out from reference TRBV28 and TRBJ2-6, the complete variable domain reads DVKVTQSSRYLVKRTGEKVFLECVQDMDHENMFWYRQDPGLGLRLIYFSYDVKMKEKGDIPEGYSVSREKKERFSLILESASTNQTSMYLCASSLGVTSGANVLTFGAGSRLTVL.

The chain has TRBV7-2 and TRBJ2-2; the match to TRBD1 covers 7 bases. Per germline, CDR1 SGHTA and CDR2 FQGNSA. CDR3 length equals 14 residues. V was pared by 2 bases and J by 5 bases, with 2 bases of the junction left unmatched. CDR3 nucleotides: TGTGCCAGCAGCTTAAGGGGGCCAACCGGGGAGCTGTTTTTT. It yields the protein CASSLRGPTGELFF.

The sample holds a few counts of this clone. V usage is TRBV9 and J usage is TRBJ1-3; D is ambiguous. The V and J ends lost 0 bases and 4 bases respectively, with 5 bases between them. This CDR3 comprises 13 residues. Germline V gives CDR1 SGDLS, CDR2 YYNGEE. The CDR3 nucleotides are TGTGCCAGCAGCGTAGACGGGGGAAACACCATATATTTT. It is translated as CASSVDGGNTIYF.

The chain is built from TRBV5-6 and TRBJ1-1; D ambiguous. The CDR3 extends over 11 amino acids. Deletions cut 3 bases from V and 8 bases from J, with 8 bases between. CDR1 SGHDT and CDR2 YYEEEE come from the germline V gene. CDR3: CASSWMGEAFF. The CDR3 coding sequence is TGTGCCAGCAGCTGGATGGGGGAAGCTTTCTTT.

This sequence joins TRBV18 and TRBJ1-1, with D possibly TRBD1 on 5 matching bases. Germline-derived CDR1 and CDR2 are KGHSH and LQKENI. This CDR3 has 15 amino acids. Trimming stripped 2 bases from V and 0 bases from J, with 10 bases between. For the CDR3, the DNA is TGTGCCAGCTCACCAATTATGGGGGTGAACACTGAAGCTTTCTTT. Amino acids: CASSPIMGVNTEAFF.

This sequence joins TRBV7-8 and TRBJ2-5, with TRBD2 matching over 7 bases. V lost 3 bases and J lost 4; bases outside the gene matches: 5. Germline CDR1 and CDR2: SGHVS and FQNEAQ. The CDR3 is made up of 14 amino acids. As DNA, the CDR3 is TGTGCCAGCAGCTTGGGGGGGTTCGGAGAGACCCAGTACTTC. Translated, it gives CASSLGGFGETQYF. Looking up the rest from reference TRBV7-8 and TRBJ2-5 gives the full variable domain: GAGVSQSPRYKVAKRGQDVALRCDPISGHVSLFWYQQALGQGPEFLTYFQNEAQLDKSGLPSDRFFAERPEGSVSTLKIQRTQQEDSAVYLCASSLGGFGETQYFGPGTRLLVL.

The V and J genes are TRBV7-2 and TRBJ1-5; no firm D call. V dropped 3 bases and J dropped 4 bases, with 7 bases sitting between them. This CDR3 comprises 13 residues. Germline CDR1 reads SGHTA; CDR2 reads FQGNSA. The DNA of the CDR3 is TGTGCCAGCAGCTTCCGGGCTAATCAGCCCCAGCATTTT. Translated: CASSFRANQPQHF.

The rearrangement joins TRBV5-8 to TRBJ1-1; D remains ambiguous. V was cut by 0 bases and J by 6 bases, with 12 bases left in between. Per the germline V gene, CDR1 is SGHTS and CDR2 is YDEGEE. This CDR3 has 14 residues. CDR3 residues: CASSLVIGRAEAFF. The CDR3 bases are TGTGCCAGCAGCTTGGTCATAGGGCGGGCTGAAGCTTTCTTT.